The entry below gives a single TCR beta chain sequence along with its context. The antigen is not known. The data were produced by immunoSEQ multiplex PCR, yet TCRdb's version contains in-frame clones alone and is incomplete. In the table there are about 350,000 clones, around 87% of which are singletons. The donors formed part of the approximately 130-subject validation cohort, distinct from the roughly 660-subject first cohort. The sample is drawn from a study of cytomegalovirus exposure and HLA in healthy donors. Study-level results: The finding came from a later analysis; first-cohort TCR clusters tended to co-occur in the 130 or so validation repertoires. Reports showed the classifier diagnosing cytomegalovirus status with high specificity and sensitivity.

The CDR3 covers 12 residues. CDR1 GTSNPN and CDR2 SVGIG come from the germline V gene (reference sequence). Germline trimming cut 5 bases from V and 2 bases from J; bases unmatched to any gene: 3. The sequencing sample was made of PBMCs. The TCR was taken from a woman between 25 and 40 years old in good health and CMV-seropositive. The chain recombines TRBV30 with TRBJ2-7; 7 bases line up with TRBD1. The CDR3 DNA is TGTGCCTGGGGGGACAGCCCCTACGAGCAGTACTTC. Protein product: CAWGDSPYEQYF.